The T cell receptor (beta chain) described here comes from a study of T-cell reconstitution after alpha-beta-depleted transplantation in children. V shed 6 bases and J shed 10 bases, with 16 bases lying between them. Germline CDR1 MNHNS, CDR2 SASEGT. The CDR3 has 13 residues. This clonotype was seen more than once but under ten times. As yet, its antigen is unknown. This sample's TCRbeta library carried unique molecular identifier barcodes. TCRdb re-called the PCR reads through MiXCR, storing one row per CDR3 protein. The sample consists of 250,000 to 350,000 distinct CDR3 sequences, about a quarter of them appearing once. Whole-study results and caveats: By one year post-transplant, T-cell counts and diversity largely arose from T cells that were newly produced. As was reported, about two months after transplant, alpha-beta T cells came from several hundred expanded graft clones. Some patients showed high day-60 TCRbeta diversity, which derived from surviving recipient T cells and thymic progenitors.

The specimen was PBMCs, mostly from graft donor cells, collected 180 days after TCRalphabeta/CD19-depleted stem cell transplant. The J gene is TRBJ1-5, the V gene TRBV6-1; weak D call: TRBD1 (5 bases). The receptor was derived from a male patient between 5 and 17 years old who had a stem cell transplant for acute lymphoblastic leukemia, so the T cells may come from the graft donor. The DNA of the CDR3 is TGTGCCAGCAGCCGGGGCCCCGATCGCCCCCAGCATTTT. Translating gives CASSRGPDRPQHF.